This T cell receptor (beta chain) comes out of a study of blood T cell repertoires in COVID-19. This clone was counted once. TCRdb's table, derived via immunoSEQ multiplex PCR, lists solely in-frame clones and lacks some. The data show 100,000 to 150,000 clones, with roughly 90% seen just once and about 2.5% held by the top ten. Input material: PBMCs or T cells enriched from blood (not recorded which). This TCR was sampled from a woman in her forties or fifties who had recovered from COVID-19.

The CDR3 protein is CASSLGQGFIPLHF. The CDR3 DNA is TGTGCCAGCAGCTTAGGACAGGGGTTTATACCCCTCCACTTT. The chain combines TRBV7-9 with TRBJ1-6; 8 bases fit TRBD1. The CDR3 is 14 amino acids. The germline CDR1 and CDR2 sequences are SEHNR and FQNEAQ (reference sequence). V gave up 1 base and J gave up 12 bases; unmatched junction bases: 5.